These T cell receptor beta chains were read from a single sample in a study of CD8 T cells in Susac syndrome. In TCRdb, the immunoSEQ multiplex PCR reads were re-called with MiXCR into one record per CDR3 protein. Seen here are some 140,000 distinct CDR3 sequences, 95% observed once, and the top ten hold more than 0.15%. The sample was CD8+ T cells from PBMCs. These receptors were taken from a human donor with Susac syndrome. Each CDR3 is given with its conserved first and last residue. D genes are given only for firm matches. Only part of the rows carry a size: once, few, many, or a class if the clone is expanded.

clone size	J gene	V gene	D gene	CDR3 protein	CDR3 DNA
.	TRBJ2-7	TRBV7-9	.	CASSWGNEQYF	TGTGCCAGCAGCTGGGGGAACGAGCAGTACTTC
.	TRBJ2-7	TRBV28	TRBD1	CASSLFFRDRGVYEQYF	TGTGCCAGCAGTTTGTTTTTCCGGGACAGGGGCGTCTACGAGCAGTACTTC
.	TRBJ1-5	TRBV7-7	TRBD1	CASSRGQGPPQHF	TGTGCTAGCAGCCGGGGACAGGGTCCACCCCAGCATTTT
.	TRBJ2-1	TRBV12-3/TRBV12-4	TRBD2	CASSWDPGLAGGVPYNEQFF	TGTGCCAGCAGTTGGGACCCGGGACTAGCGGGAGGGGTCCCCTACAATGAGCAGTTCTTC
.	TRBJ2-5	TRBV18	TRBD1	CASSPGQGVTETQYF	TGTGCCAGCTCACCCGGACAGGGAGTGACAGAGACCCAGTACTTC
once	TRBJ2-5	TRBV7-6	.	CASSLPLRQETQYF	TGTGCCAGCAGCTTACCCCTACGGCAAGAGACCCAGTACTTC
once	TRBJ1-1	TRBV27	.	CASRAVGPGTEAFF	TGTGCCAGCAGGGCCGTTGGGCCCGGCACTGAAGCTTTCTTT
.	TRBJ2-2	TRBV9	TRBD1	CASSVLDRATGELFF	TGTGCCAGTAGCGTATTGGACAGGGCCACCGGGGAGCTGTTTTTT
.	TRBJ2-7	TRBV14	.	CASSQAVETVQYF	TGTGCCAGCAGCCAGGCCGTTGAGACCGTTCAGTACTTC
.	TRBJ1-5	TRBV24-1	.	CATSDFRGGNQPQHF	TGTGCCACCAGTGATTTTAGGGGGGGGAATCAGCCCCAGCATTTT
once	TRBJ2-7	TRBV20-1	TRBD1	CSALPSPSFRDRAYEQYF	TGCAGTGCGCTACCATCCCCCTCTTTCCGGGACAGAGCCTACGAGCAGTACTTC